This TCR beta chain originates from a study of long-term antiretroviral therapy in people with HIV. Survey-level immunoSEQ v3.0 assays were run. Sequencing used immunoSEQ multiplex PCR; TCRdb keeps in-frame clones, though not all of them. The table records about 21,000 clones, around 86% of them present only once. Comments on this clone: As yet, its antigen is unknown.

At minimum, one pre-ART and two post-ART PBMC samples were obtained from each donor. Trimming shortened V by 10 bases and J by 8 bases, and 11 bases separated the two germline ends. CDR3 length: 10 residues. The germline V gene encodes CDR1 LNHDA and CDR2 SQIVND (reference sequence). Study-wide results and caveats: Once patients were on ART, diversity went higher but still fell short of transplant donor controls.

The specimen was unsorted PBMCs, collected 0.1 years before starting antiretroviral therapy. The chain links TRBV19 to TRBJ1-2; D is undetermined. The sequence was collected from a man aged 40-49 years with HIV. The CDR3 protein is CATLQKGYTF. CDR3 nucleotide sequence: TGTGCCACCTTACAGAAGGGCTACACCTTC.